Listed below are T cell receptor beta chains from one sample, sequenced in a study of early T cells in non-severe SARS-CoV-2 infection. TCRdb re-called the 5' RACE reads with MiXCR, one entry per CDR3 protein. The repertoire holds roughly 62,000 distinct CDR3 sequences, with approximately 7.7% as singletons. The sample was whole blood. These receptors all come from an adult who was a healthcare worker with PCR-confirmed SARS-CoV-2 infection or an uninfected control (not recorded which). CDR3s include the opening cysteine and the closing phenylalanine or tryptophan. The D gene is left open where the match is weak. Where a row states a size, it is once, few, many or the class of an expanded clone; other rows omit it.

v_gene	j_gene	abundance	d_gene	CDR3nt	CDR3aa
TRBV3-1	TRBJ2-1	few	.	TGTGCCAGCAGCCAAGATCTGAATGAGCAGTTCTTC	CASSQDLNEQFF
TRBV28	TRBJ2-4	.	TRBD2	TGTGCCAGCAGCCTAGCGGGAGCCAAAAACATTCAGTACTTC	CASSLAGAKNIQYF
TRBV27	TRBJ1-5	few	.	TGTGCCAGCAGTTTAAATGCCCACCGGGACGGTAATCAGCCCCAGCATTTT	CASSLNAHRDGNQPQHF
TRBV7-3	TRBJ2-1	few	TRBD2	TGTGCCAGCAGCTCCCCTAGCGGGAGTTATGCGGGGAATGAGCAGTTCTTC	CASSSPSGSYAGNEQFF
TRBV6-5	TRBJ2-7	.	.	TGTGCCAGCAGGTGGACTAACGGGGAGCAGTACTTC	CASRWTNGEQYF
TRBV6-5	TRBJ2-3	.	TRBD2	TGTGCCAGCAGTTCCCCTAGCGGGAGGGCAAGAGATACGCAGTATTTT	CASSSPSGRARDTQYF
TRBV7-3	TRBJ2-1	many	TRBD2	TGTGCCAGCAGACCTGGTGGGACTAGCGGGACCTACAATGAGCAGTTCTTC	CASRPGGTSGTYNEQFF
TRBV11-1	TRBJ2-5	many	.	TGTGCCAGCAGCACCAGCTCAGGACGAAGAGAGACCCAGTACTTC	CASSTSSGRRETQYF
TRBV3-1	TRBJ2-2	many	TRBD1	TGTGCCAGCAGCCAGAGGGCTACAGGGGGTGCGAGGGTGTACACCGGGGAGCTGTTTTTT	CASSQRATGGARVYTGELFF
TRBV5-1	TRBJ2-5	.	.	TGCGCCAGCAGCACCTCCCAAGAGACCCAGTACTTC	CASSTSQETQYF
TRBV6-1	TRBJ2-2	.	TRBD1	TGTGCCAGCAGTCCACAGGGGCTGACGCGGACCGGGGAGCTGTTTTTT	CASSPQGLTRTGELFF
TRBV30	TRBJ1-6	.	TRBD1	TGTGCCTGGAGTTCGCAGGGGGCAGGAGCCCTCCACTTT	CAWSSQGAGALHF
TRBV6-1	TRBJ2-1	.	.	TGTGCCAGCAGTGTAAACAGCCTCGTCAATGAGCAGTTCTTC	CASSVNSLVNEQFF
TRBV12-3/TRBV12-4	TRBJ1-6	few	.	TGTGCCAGCAGTATTCAAAACCAGGGAATGTCACCCCTCCACTTT	CASSIQNQGMSPLHF
TRBV6-5	TRBJ1-2	.	.	TGTGCCAGCAGTAGAAATGGACAGAGTGAGGGCTACACCTTC	CASSRNGQSEGYTF
TRBV20-1	TRBJ1-6	many	TRBD1	TGCAGTGCCCGACGGCAGGGGGCACAGCAAGATTCACCCCTCCACTTT	CSARRQGAQQDSPLHF
TRBV6-5	TRBJ2-1	many	.	TGTGCCAGCAGTTTGGGAAGGGAGCAGTTCTTC	CASSLGREQFF
TRBV15	TRBJ2-7	many	TRBD1	TGTGCCACCAGCAGCCAGACAGGGAAAGGTTACTACGAGCAGTACTTC	CATSSQTGKGYYEQYF
TRBV7-9	TRBJ2-7	.	.	TGTGCCAGCAGCTTAGGCGGGCTGAGGTACGAGCTGTACTTC	CASSLGGLRYELYF
TRBV10-3	TRBJ2-3	many	.	TGTGCCATCAGTGGGACAGCAGCCCAGAGCACAGATACGCAGTATTTT	CAISGTAAQSTDTQYF
TRBV28	TRBJ2-7	.	.	TGTGCCAGCATCGCTGGGACACTTCGGCCCTACGAGCAGTACTTC	CASIAGTLRPYEQYF
TRBV20-1	TRBJ2-5	few	TRBD2	TGCAGTGCACCCTCGCGGACCGGGGGGGAGACCCAGTACTTC	CSAPSRTGGETQYF
TRBV5-1	TRBJ2-5	.	.	TGCGCCACCGCGTTGGACCAAGAGACCCAGTACTTC	CATALDQETQYF
TRBV5-4	TRBJ1-1	many	TRBD1	TGTGCCAGCAGCCAGGGACAGGAGGTGAGAGCTTTCTTT	CASSQGQEVRAFF
TRBV27	TRBJ1-5	many	.	TGTGCCAGCAGTTTCGACAGTTATAGCAATCAGCCCCAGCATTTT	CASSFDSYSNQPQHF
TRBV27	TRBJ2-7	many	TRBD1	TGTGCCAGCAGTCCTAGCCCGGGACAGGGTTCGCCCTACGAGCAGTACTTC	CASSPSPGQGSPYEQYF
TRBV28	TRBJ2-2	.	TRBD2	TGTGCCAGCAGTTCTAGCGGGGCCAATGGCGGGGAGCTGTTTTTT	CASSSSGANGGELFF
TRBV6-1	TRBJ2-3	many	.	TGTGCCAGCAGTCTGCCTAGCAGGAGCACAGATACGCAGTATTTT	CASSLPSRSTDTQYF
TRBV10-2	TRBJ2-7	many	TRBD2	TGCGCCAGCAGTGAAGCGGGAGAGTGGGTCTACGAGCAGTACTTC	CASSEAGEWVYEQYF
TRBV2	TRBJ2-1	.	.	TGTGCCTCAACCGGGCCCCCGAGCTCCTACAATGAGCAGTTCTTC	CASTGPPSSYNEQFF
TRBV7-2	TRBJ1-1	many	TRBD1	TGTGCCAGCAGCCTCCATTCATTGCGGGACAGTCGGAGGGCTTTCTTT	CASSLHSLRDSRRAFF
TRBV7-6	TRBJ2-2	few	.	TGTGCCAGCAGCTTAGGCTTACGTCGCGACACCGGGGAGCTGTTTTTT	CASSLGLRRDTGELFF
TRBV11-2	TRBJ2-1	.	TRBD2	TGTGCCAGCAGCGGTAGCGGGAGTGAGCAGTTCTTC	CASSGSGSEQFF
TRBV27	TRBJ1-5	many	.	TGTGCCAGCAGCCCCTTTGGTGATAGCAATCAGCCCCAGCATTTT	CASSPFGDSNQPQHF
TRBV5-4	TRBJ2-3	many	TRBD1	TGTGCCAGCAGCTGGACAGGGGGAGATACGCAGTATTTT	CASSWTGGDTQYF
TRBV2	TRBJ1-5	few	.	TGTGCCAGCCGAACAGGACTTAGCAATCAGCCCCAGCATTTT	CASRTGLSNQPQHF
TRBV29-1	TRBJ2-7	many	.	TGCAGCGTTGGAGGCCTCAGCTACGAGCAGTACTTC	CSVGGLSYEQYF
TRBV29-1	TRBJ2-3	many	TRBD2	TGCAGCGCTACCGTGACTAGCGGACTCACAGATACGCAGTATTTT	CSATVTSGLTDTQYF
TRBV2	TRBJ2-6	few	.	TGTGCCCAAGGACCCTCTGGGGCCAACGTCCTGACTTTC	CAQGPSGANVLTF
TRBV24-1	TRBJ2-3	many	TRBD2	TGTGCCACCAGTGAGCGAACTAGCGATCCTGGCACAGATACGCAGTATTTT	CATSERTSDPGTDTQYF
TRBV7-9	TRBJ2-2	many	TRBD1	TGTGCCAGCAGCCCATCGACAGGGGTTAACACCGGGGAGCTGTTTTTT	CASSPSTGVNTGELFF
TRBV6-1	TRBJ1-6	.	TRBD1	TGTGCCAGCATAGACCGGGACAGGGATAATTCACCCCTCCACTTT	CASIDRDRDNSPLHF
TRBV5-1	TRBJ1-1	.	TRBD1	TGCGCCAGCAGCTTGGACAGGGGGAACACTGAAGCTTTCTTT	CASSLDRGNTEAFF
TRBV5-1	TRBJ2-3	few	.	TGCGCCAGCAGCCGGCGTCGGGAACTCGATACGCAGTATTTT	CASSRRRELDTQYF
TRBV2	TRBJ1-5	.	.	TGTGCCAGCAGGGACAGTAATCAGCCCCAGCATTTT	CASRDSNQPQHF